The next 13 T cell receptor beta chains were all read from a single sample in a study of beta chain features in type 1 diabetes (dated by TCRdb to the late 2010s). Study-wide findings and limitations: A moderate but significant shortening of TCRB CDR3 length was observed in type 1 diabetes patients in all four CD4+ subsets.

The antigens for these receptors are not known. The receptor library was made with the immunoSEQ multiplex PCR assay. All of the isolated RNA was reverse transcribed with the High Capacity cDNA Reverse Transcription Kit, so expressed TCRB transcripts were sequenced. The table was pulled from immuneACCESS by TCRdb, which kept in-frame rearrangements only. Such tables lose some clones; where checked, under half of the loss comes from unresolved V genes, and the rest has no known cause. The sample table records tens of thousands of clones; about 60% of these occur just once. The ten largest clones capture 0.29% of the sample. Input material: stem cell memory CD4+ T cells from blood. The cell subset or site label, read with the paper, signifies: stem cell-like memory CD4+ T cells. The receptors shown here come from a woman in her thirties with type 1 diabetes.

This clone came up a few times. The rearrangement uses TRBV7-9 and TRBJ2-7, with TRBD2 as a possible D gene (7 bases). Trimming took off 5 bases at V and 0 bases at J, with 17 bases between the two ends. Looked up from germline, CDR1 is SEHNR and CDR2 is FQNEAQ (reference sequence). The CDR3 runs to 16 residues. The CDR3 coding sequence is TGTGCCAGCAGCCGGTCGGGGGGCCTCAGCTCCTACGAGCAGTACTTC. As protein: CASSRSGGLSSYEQYF.

On this clone: Within the sample, other DNA sequences also encode this same CDR3. The chain is built from TRBV30 and TRBJ1-2; TRBD1 matches 7 bases. The CDR3 extends over 14 amino acids. The germline V gene encodes CDR1 GTSNPN and CDR2 SVGIG (reference sequence). J was trimmed by 0 bases and V by 0 bases; bases with no gene match: 1. This CDR3 is CAWSVQGANYGYTF. Written as DNA, the CDR3 is TGTGCCTGGAGTGTGCAGGGGGCTAACTATGGCTACACCTTC.

This rearrangement joins TRBV14 to TRBJ2-1; D is perhaps TRBD1 (5 bases). Germline V gene data show CDR1 as SGHDN and CDR2 as FVKESK. Deletions cut 3 bases from V and 9 bases from J, with 18 bases between. The CDR3 has 15 amino acids. CDR3 DNA: TGTGCCAGCAGCCAGCAGGGTATCGGCGCGGCTGAGCAGTTCTTC. Translated, it gives CASSQQGIGAAEQFF. Complete variable domain (other parts from reference TRBV14 and TRBJ2-1): EAGVTQFPSHSVIEKGQTVTLRCDPISGHDNLYWYRRVMGKEIKFLLHFVKESKQDESGMPNNRFLAERTGGTYSTLKVQPAELEDSGVYFCASSQQGIGAAEQFFGPGTRLTVL.

This chain joins TRBV6-6 and TRBJ2-7; a possible D gene is TRBD2 (5 bases). Trimming left V 7 bases short and J 6 bases short, with 22 bases between. CDR1 is MNHNY, CDR2 SVGAGI, per germline (reference sequence). CDR3 length: 15 amino acids. CDR3 residues: CASTSSVFPAGEQYF. The CDR3 DNA reads as TGTGCCAGCACCTCTTCGGTTTTTCCGGCGGGCGAGCAGTACTTC.

The chain joins TRBV9 to TRBJ2-3, with TRBD2 identical over 9 bases. Germline values: CDR1 SGDLS, CDR2 YYNGEE. The CDR3 extends over 16 amino acids. V was pared by 3 bases and J by 4 bases, with 9 bases of the junction left unmatched. Here the CDR3 DNA reads TGTGCCAGCAGCGCTCGCGGGAGGGCCTATTCAGATACGCAGTATTTT. Amino acid sequence: CASSARGRAYSDTQYF.

The chain combines TRBV5-4 with TRBJ2-1; D ambiguous. CDR1 is SGHNT and CDR2 is YYREEE in the germline V gene (reference sequence). V was clipped by 4 bases and J by 7 bases, with 15 bases between them. The CDR3 runs to 14 residues. This chain's CDR3 is CASSVSRSRNEQFF. CDR3 DNA sequence: TGTGCCAGCAGCGTTAGCCGCTCTAGGAATGAGCAGTTCTTC.

This clone was seen a few times. The CDR3, as DNA: TGCGCCAGCAGTCCCCAGGGGAATGAGCAGTTCTTC. The encoded protein is CASSPQGNEQFF. This sequence joins TRBV23-1 and TRBJ2-1; a weak D match, TRBD1 (6 bases). TRBV23-1 is an ORF, with its function uncertain. This CDR3 has 12 amino acids. V was trimmed by 4 bases and J by 7 bases, leaving 8 bases between them.

A few counts support this clone. The chain couples TRBV5-1 to TRBJ2-1; TRBD2 matches 10 bases. Per the germline V gene, CDR1 is SGHRS and CDR2 is YFSETQ. The CDR3 covers 14 residues. V shed 7 bases, J shed 7 bases, and the junction held 8 bases outside the gene matches. DNA of the CDR3: TGCGCCAGCGGAGCGGGAGGGTCCCCGAATGAGCAGTTCTTC. It specifies CASGAGGSPNEQFF.

This chain joins TRBV9 and TRBJ2-3; possible D gene TRBD2, 5 bases. Germline loops: CDR1 SGDLS, CDR2 YYNGEE. V lost 0 bases and J 4 bases, leaving 15 bases between the germline ends. CDR3 length equals 16 residues. The CDR3 sequence is CASSVGLGSMADTQYF. The CDR3 DNA follows: TGTGCCAGCAGCGTAGGTCTAGGGAGTATGGCAGATACGCAGTATTTT.

This clone occurred once. The junction departs from the called germline gene at one end, perhaps through a read error. The J gene is TRBJ1-2, the V gene TRBV12-5; TRBD1 is a possible D gene (5 bases). The CDR3 is 10 amino acids. Germline CDR1 LGHNT, CDR2 FRNRAP. CDR3 loop: CASGGHPFPF. The DNA for the CDR3 is TGTGCTAGTGGCGGACACCCCTTTCCCTTC.

The genes are TRBV11-2 and TRBJ2-7; TRBD1 matches at 9 bases. V lost 5 bases and J lost 7; bases outside the gene matches: 12. Germline lookup yields CDR1 SGHAT and CDR2 FQNNGV. This CDR3 region has 15 residues. CDR3 coding DNA: TGTGCCAGCAGCCACCCGGGACAGGGAAGGTGGGAGCAGTACTTC. It yields the protein CASSHPGQGRWEQYF.

The V gene is TRBV6-5, the J gene TRBJ2-7; D unclear. Per germline, CDR1 MNHEY and CDR2 SVGAGI. V lost 6 bases to trimming and J lost 5 bases, with 8 bases between them. The CDR3 runs to 11 residues. The CDR3 loop is CASRSFHEQYF. The DNA of the CDR3 is TGTGCCAGCAGGAGTTTCCACGAGCAGTACTTC.

V and J are TRBV4-2 and TRBJ2-1; the match to TRBD2 covers 9 bases. The CDR3 totals 17 residues. J was trimmed by 7 bases and V by 0 bases; bases with no gene match: 10. Germline V CDR1 and CDR2: LGHNA, YNFKEQ. Written as DNA, the CDR3 is TGTGCCAGCAGCCAAGACTCCCTTGGACTAGCGAGGAATGAGCAGTTCTTC. Residues: CASSQDSLGLARNEQFF.